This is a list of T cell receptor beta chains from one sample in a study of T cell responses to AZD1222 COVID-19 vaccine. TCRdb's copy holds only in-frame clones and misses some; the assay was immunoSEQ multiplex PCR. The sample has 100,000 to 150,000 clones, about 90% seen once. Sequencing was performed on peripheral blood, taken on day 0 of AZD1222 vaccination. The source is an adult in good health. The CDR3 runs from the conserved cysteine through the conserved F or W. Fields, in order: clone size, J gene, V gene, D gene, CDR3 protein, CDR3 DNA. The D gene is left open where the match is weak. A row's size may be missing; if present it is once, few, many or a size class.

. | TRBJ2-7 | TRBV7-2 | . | CASSLKSWGPGDRNYEQYF | TGTGCCAGCAGCTTGAAATCCTGGGGTCCTGGCGACAGAAACTACGAGCAGTACTTC
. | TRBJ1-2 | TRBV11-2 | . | CASSLRGVYGYTF | TGTGCCAGCAGCTTAAGGGGGGTCTATGGCTACACCTTC
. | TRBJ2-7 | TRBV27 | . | CASSLSDGIYEQYF | TGTGCCAGCAGTTTATCGGACGGAATCTACGAGCAGTACTTC
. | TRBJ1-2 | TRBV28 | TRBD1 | CATGQLNYGYTF | TGTGCCACGGGACAGTTAAACTATGGCTACACCTTC
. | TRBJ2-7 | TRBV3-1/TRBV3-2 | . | CASSQGLSGLRSYEQYF | TGTGCCAGCAGCCAAGGCCTATCAGGCCTCCGCTCCTACGAGCAGTACTTC
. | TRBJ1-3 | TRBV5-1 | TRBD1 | CASSSTGDFSGNTIYF | TGCGCCAGCAGCTCCACAGGGGACTTCTCTGGAAACACCATATATTTT
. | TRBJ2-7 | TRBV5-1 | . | CASSLRELGEQYF | TGCGCCAGCAGCTTGCGGGAGTTGGGGGAGCAGTACTTC
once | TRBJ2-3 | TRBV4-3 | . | CASSQEFGASTDTQYF | TGCGCCAGCAGCCAAGAATTTGGGGCTAGCACAGATACGCAGTATTTT
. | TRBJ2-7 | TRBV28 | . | CASSLPTRGEQYF | TGTGCCAGCAGTTTGCCGACTAGAGGCGAGCAGTACTTC
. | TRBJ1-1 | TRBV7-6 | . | CASSLGGVAFF | TGTGCCAGCAGCTTAGGAGGGGTGGCTTTCTTT
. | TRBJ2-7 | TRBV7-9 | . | CASSPRGTSSYEQYF | TGTGCCAGCAGCCCCCGGGGCACGAGCTCCTACGAGCAGTACTTC
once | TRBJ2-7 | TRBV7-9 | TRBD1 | CASSRDRGYEQYF | TGTGCCAGCAGCCGGGACAGGGGATACGAGCAGTACTTC
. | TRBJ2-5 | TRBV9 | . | CASSVGASSTHQETQYF | TGTGCCAGCAGCGTAGGGGCTAGTTCGACGCACCAAGAGACCCAGTACTTC
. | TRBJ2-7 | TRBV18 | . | CASSPDQRSSYEQYF | TGTGCCAGCTCACCAGATCAGCGGAGCTCCTACGAGCAGTACTTC
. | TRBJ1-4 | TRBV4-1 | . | CASSQDPAGNEKLFF | TGCGCCAGCAGCCAAGATCCGGCAGGGAATGAAAAACTGTTTTTT
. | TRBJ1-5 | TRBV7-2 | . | CASSFRSGVNQPQHF | TGTGCCAGCAGCTTCAGGTCCGGAGTCAATCAGCCCCAGCATTTT
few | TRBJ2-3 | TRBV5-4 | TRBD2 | CASSSAGSTDTQYF | TGTGCCAGCAGCTCAGCGGGGAGCACAGATACGCAGTATTTT
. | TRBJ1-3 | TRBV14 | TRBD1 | CASSRRDSGGNTIYF | TGTGCCAGCAGTCGCCGGGACAGCGGGGGAAACACCATATATTTT
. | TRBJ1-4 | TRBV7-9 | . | CASSRGRHSSTNEKLFF | TGTGCCAGCAGCCGCGGACGTCATAGCTCAACTAATGAAAAACTGTTTTTT
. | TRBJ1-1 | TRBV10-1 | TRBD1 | CASSRSTGRNTEAFF | TGCGCCAGCAGCCGGTCGACAGGGCGGAACACTGAAGCTTTCTTT
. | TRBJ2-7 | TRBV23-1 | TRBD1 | CASSQPGTAVECKVHEQYF | TGCGCCAGCAGTCAGCCCGGGACAGCCGTTGAATGTAAAGTCCACGAGCAGTACTTC
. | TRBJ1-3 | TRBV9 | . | CASSVGRGAAGNTIYF | TGTGCCAGCAGCGTAGGGCGGGGGGCGGCTGGAAACACCATATATTTT
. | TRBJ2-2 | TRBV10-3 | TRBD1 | CAISGTGNTGELFF | TGTGCCATCAGTGGGACAGGGAACACCGGGGAGCTGTTTTTT
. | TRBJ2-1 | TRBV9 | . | CASRATGSSYNEQFF | TGTGCCAGCCGTGCAACCGGGAGCTCCTACAATGAGCAGTTCTTC
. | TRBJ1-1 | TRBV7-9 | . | CASSPGYTEAFF | TGTGCCAGCAGCCCCGGCTACACTGAAGCTTTCTTT
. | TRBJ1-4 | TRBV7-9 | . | CASSPSWTEEKLFF | TGTGCCAGCAGCCCCTCCTGGACAGAAGAAAAACTGTTTTTT
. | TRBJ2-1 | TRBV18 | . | CASSPFPSDSSEQFF | TGTGCCAGCTCACCGTTCCCATCAGACAGCAGTGAGCAGTTCTTC
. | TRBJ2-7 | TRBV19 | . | CASSIGSSSYEQYF | TGTGCCAGTAGTATCGGTTCATCATCCTACGAGCAGTACTTC
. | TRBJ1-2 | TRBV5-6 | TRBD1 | CASSIRDRGNYGYTF | TGTGCCAGCAGCATCCGGGACAGGGGGAACTATGGCTACACCTTC
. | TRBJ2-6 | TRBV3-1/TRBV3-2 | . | CASSPYESGANVLTF | TGTGCCAGCAGCCCCTACGAATCTGGGGCCAACGTCCTGACTTTC
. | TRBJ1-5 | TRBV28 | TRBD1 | CASRPGGAAQPQHF | TGTGCCAGCAGACCAGGGGGAGCGGCTCAGCCCCAGCATTTT
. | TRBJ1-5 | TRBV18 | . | CASSPRDAGQPQHF | TGTGCCAGCTCACCCCGGGACGCCGGGCAGCCCCAGCATTTT
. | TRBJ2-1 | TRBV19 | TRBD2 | CASTEGGRLYNEQFF | TGTGCCAGTACAGAGGGCGGGAGACTCTACAATGAGCAGTTCTTC
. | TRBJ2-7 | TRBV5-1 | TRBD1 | CASRDRATREQYF | TGCGCCAGCAGAGACAGGGCAACACGGGAGCAGTACTTC
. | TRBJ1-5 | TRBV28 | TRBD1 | CASTGTGNQPQHF | TGTGCCAGCACCGGGACAGGCAATCAGCCCCAGCATTTT
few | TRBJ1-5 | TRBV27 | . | CASSLNPGGQPQHF | TGTGCCAGCAGTCTTAACCCAGGCGGGCAGCCCCAGCATTTT
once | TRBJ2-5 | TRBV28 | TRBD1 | CASSPLDRGNVQETQYF | TGTGCCAGCAGTCCATTGGACAGGGGGAATGTCCAAGAGACCCAGTACTTC
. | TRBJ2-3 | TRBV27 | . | CASSFLDTQYF | TGTGCCAGCAGTTTTTTAGATACGCAGTATTTT
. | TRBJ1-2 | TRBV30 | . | CAWQENYGYTF | TGTGCCTGGCAGGAGAACTATGGCTACACCTTC
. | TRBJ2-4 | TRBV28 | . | CASSPPSHPQNIQYF | TGTGCCAGCAGTCCACCTAGCCACCCCCAGAACATTCAGTACTTC
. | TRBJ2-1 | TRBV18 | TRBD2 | CASSPPASGGLGEQFF | TGTGCCAGCTCACCACCGGCGAGCGGGGGCTTGGGTGAGCAGTTCTTC
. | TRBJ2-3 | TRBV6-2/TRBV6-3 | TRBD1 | CASSRDSPSTDTQYF | TGTGCCAGCAGTCGGGACAGCCCTAGCACAGATACGCAGTATTTT
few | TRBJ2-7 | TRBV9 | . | CASSVGISYEQYF | TGTGCCAGCAGCGTAGGAATTTCCTACGAGCAGTACTTC
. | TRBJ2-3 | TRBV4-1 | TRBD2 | CASSLGPGLAGGLTDTQYF | TGCGCCAGCAGCCTAGGACCGGGACTAGCGGGAGGGCTCACAGATACGCAGTATTTT
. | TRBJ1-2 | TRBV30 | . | CARTENYGYTF | TGTGCCAGGACGGAAAACTATGGCTACACCTTC
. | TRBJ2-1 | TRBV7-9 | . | CASSPPEGAGNEQFF | TGTGCCAGCAGCCCCCCGGAGGGCGCGGGCAATGAGCAGTTCTTC
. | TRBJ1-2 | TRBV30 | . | CAWANDYGYTF | TGTGCCTGGGCTAACGACTATGGCTACACCTTC
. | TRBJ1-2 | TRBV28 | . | CASRPGGDYGYTF | TGTGCCAGCAGGCCCGGGGGGGACTATGGCTACACCTTC
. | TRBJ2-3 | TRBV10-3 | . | CAISPGGQGGTDTQYF | TGTGCCATCAGCCCCGGGGGGCAGGGGGGTACAGATACGCAGTATTTT
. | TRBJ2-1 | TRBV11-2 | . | CASSLDRGTVRSDEQFF | TGTGCCAGCAGCTTAGATAGAGGGACTGTACGGTCCGATGAGCAGTTCTTC